The next 16 T cell receptor beta chains were all read from a single sample in a study of blood T cells in healthy people across ages. The authors ran a second PCR of roughly 6 to 12 cycles using a sample-barcoded 5' primer and a J-beta primer mix. TCRdb analysed the 5' RACE reads with MiXCR anew, one entry per CDR3 protein. In the table there are about 720,000 distinct CDR3 sequences, about 20% of which are singletons. Material for sequencing was blood. The receptor source for this set is a man aged 70 or older in good health.

The V and J genes are TRBV6-6 and TRBJ2-2; D is possibly TRBD1 (5 bases). With 3 bases removed from V and 0 bases from J, the gap between germline ends came to 8 bases. There are 15 residues in the CDR3. The germline gives CDR1 MNHNY, CDR2 SVGAGI (reference sequence). CDR3 DNA sequence: TGTGCCAGCAGTTATAGGGGTTCGAACACCGGGGAGCTGTTTTTT. Protein sequence: CASSYRGSNTGELFF.

The CDR3 region is CAISESGGRAANVLTF. The DNA for the CDR3 is TGTGCCATCAGTGAGTCCGGGGGGCGCGCTGCCAACGTCCTGACTTTC. The chain has TRBV10-3 and TRBJ2-6, with D perhaps TRBD2 (7 bases). V was trimmed by 0 bases and J by 7 bases, leaving 13 bases between them. The V gene's germline CDR1 is ENHRY and CDR2 SYGVKD. This CDR3 spans 16 amino acids.

The V gene is TRBV12-3 or TRBV12-4, the J gene TRBJ1-1, with 7 bases fitting TRBD1. CDR3 length equals 14 residues. Unmatched junction bases numbered 6, after V lost 7 bases and J lost 1 base. CDR3 bases: TGTGCCAGCAAAGTGACAGGGAGGAACACTGAAGCTTTCTTT. It specifies CASKVTGRNTEAFF.

The V and J genes are TRBV20-1 and TRBJ1-2; D remains ambiguous. The germline gives CDR1 DFQATT, CDR2 SNEGSKA (reference sequence). The CDR3 contains 13 residues. V lost 1 base and J 4 bases, leaving 10 bases between the germline ends. CDR3 sequence: CSARAPGPYGYTF. The CDR3 DNA reads as TGCAGTGCTAGAGCCCCGGGCCCCTATGGCTACACCTTC.

The genes are TRBV25-1 and TRBJ2-1; TRBD2 matches 10 bases. From germline, CDR1 is MGHDK and CDR2 SYGVNS. The CDR3 runs to 14 residues. The V segment lost 3 bases and the J segment 13 bases; nucleotides outside the gene matches: 9. CDR3 amino acids: CASSDTTSGNLQFF. CDR3 in DNA: TGTGCCAGCAGTGACACAACTAGCGGGAATCTTCAGTTCTTC.

This clonotype was counted a few times. The V call is TRBV5-1, the J call TRBJ2-4; 12 bases match TRBD2. Per the germline V gene, CDR1 is SGHRS and CDR2 is YFSETQ. The CDR3 has 16 amino acids. V gave up 4 bases and J gave up 0 bases; unmatched junction bases: 2. The DNA of the CDR3 is TGCGCCAGCAGCCAGACTAGCGGGGGAGCCAAAAACATTCAGTACTTC. Its translation is CASSQTSGGAKNIQYF.

This sequence joins TRBV6-5 and TRBJ2-3; 11 bases are shared with TRBD2. This CDR3 contains 17 residues. CDR1 is MNHEY, CDR2 SVGAGI, per germline. Losses at the gene ends were 9 bases for V and 2 bases for J; bases not matched to a gene: 13. The CDR3 nucleotides are TGTGCCAGAGTTACTCGGCTAGCGGGAGGTGACACAGATACGCAGTATTTT. Residues: CARVTRLAGGDTDTQYF.

In this sample, this clonotype turned up a few times. The chain recombines TRBV7-2 with TRBJ2-5; no firm D call. The CDR3 is 15 amino acids. Deletions cut 1 base from V and 6 bases from J, with 15 bases between. Germline loops: CDR1 SGHTA, CDR2 FQGNSA. The CDR3 sequence: CASSLESGLEKTQYF. In DNA form, the CDR3 reads TGTGCCAGCAGCTTAGAGTCAGGCCTCGAGAAGACCCAGTACTTC.

This clonotype has more than one count but fewer than ten. The rearrangement links TRBV27 to TRBJ2-1, with 9 bases lining up with TRBD1. Germline V gene lookup returns CDR1 MNHEY and CDR2 SMNVEV (reference sequence). The CDR3 extends over 14 amino acids. V was pared by 7 bases and J by 7 bases, with 8 bases of the junction left unmatched. The CDR3 nucleotides are TGTGCCAGCACCAAACAGGGGGCGAGGAATGAGCAGTTCTTC. It translates to CASTKQGARNEQFF.

This clonotype occurred a few times. A much larger clone differs by one base, so this may be a read error. The CDR3, as DNA: TGCAGTGCTAGAGAGGTGGGAAATCAGCTCCAGCATTTT. It is translated as CSAREVGNQLQHF. The chain uses TRBV20-1 and TRBJ1-5; no clear D gene. The germline V gene has CDR1 DFQATT and CDR2 SNEGSKA (reference sequence). The CDR3 runs to 13 residues.

The genes are TRBV7-9 and TRBJ2-7; D ambiguous. This CDR3 contains 12 residues. V lost 1 base to trimming and J lost 3 bases, with 4 bases between them. Germline V gene data show CDR1 as SEHNR and CDR2 as FQNEAQ (reference sequence). In nucleotides, the CDR3 is TGTGCCAGCAGCTTAGACAACTACGAGCAGTACGTC. Its protein is CASSLDNYEQYV.

With regard to this clonotype: At one end the junction does not follow the germline gene, possibly because of a read error. The genes are TRBV20-1 and TRBJ1-4; 7 bases fit TRBD1. The CDR3 contains 15 residues. Germline values: CDR1 DFQATT, CDR2 SNEGSKA (reference sequence). The CDR3: CGARAFSGGNEKLFF. The CDR3 DNA sequence: TGCGGTGCTAGAGCGTTTTCAGGGGGAAATGAAAAACTGTTTTTT.

This rearrangement joins TRBV10-1 to TRBJ2-7; D is possibly TRBD1 or TRBD2 (5 bases each). The CDR3 runs 15 residues. Trimming cost V 2 bases and J 3 bases, with 14 bases left between them. The germline gives CDR1 WNHNN, CDR2 SYGVQD (reference sequence). Here the CDR3 reads CASSEAPGTGYEQYF. The CDR3 nucleotides read TGCGCCAGCAGTGAGGCCCCCGGGACGGGCTACGAGCAGTACTTC.

This clonotype was seen a few times. V usage is TRBV7-2 and J usage is TRBJ1-2, with TRBD1 identical over 9 bases. CDR1 and CDR2 (germline): SGHTA, FQGNSA. The J segment lost 6 bases and the V segment lost 1 base, leaving 12 bases of the junction unmatched. The CDR3 runs to 17 residues. The CDR3 DNA reads as TGTGCCAGCAGCTTAGGACATTACGGGACAGGGTCTAATGGCTACACCTTC. Translation gives CASSLGHYGTGSNGYTF.

The chain combines TRBV20-1 with TRBJ2-1, with D tentatively TRBD1 (6 bases). V dropped 2 bases and J dropped 7 bases, with 15 bases sitting between them. CDR3 length: 14 residues. CDR1 and CDR2 from the germline V gene are DFQATT and SNEGSKA (reference sequence). The CDR3 DNA sequence: TGCAGTGCTAGAAACAGGGAGAACCCAAATGAGCAGTTCTTC. This sequence encodes CSARNRENPNEQFF.

This chain joins TRBV29-1 and TRBJ1-1; D remains unclear. The ends were cut back, 3 bases at V and 6 bases at J, with 11 bases in the middle. Per germline, CDR1 SQVTM and CDR2 ANQGSEA. CDR3 size: 12 residues. The CDR3 sequence is CSVDKGGPEAFF. Written as DNA, the CDR3 is TGCAGCGTTGATAAGGGAGGCCCTGAAGCTTTCTTT.